This T cell receptor beta chain was sequenced for a study of regulatory T cells in long-lasting Graves disease. This clonotype was seen more than once but under ten times. Building of the TCR beta libraries involved iRepertoire HTBI primers and Arm-PCR of CDR3 regions. TCRdb used MiXCR to reprocess the multiplex PCR reads, holding one entry per CDR3 protein. The sample yields approximately 460,000 distinct CDR3 sequences, about a sixth seen once. Time point meaning: newly diagnosed GD, antithyroid drugs for less than 3 months. Construction of the TCR library relied on RNA isolated from PBMCs. The CDR3 runs 17 residues. Germline CDR1 reads SGDLS; CDR2 reads YYNGEE. The germline V and J ends were trimmed by 0 bases and 0 bases, with 13 bases remaining between them. The data were also submitted as part of a second study, on T cells in Graves' hyperthyroidism and ophthalmopathy.

This TCR came from a woman aged 30 to 39 with Graves disease. The rearrangement links TRBV9 to TRBJ2-4; D is perhaps TRBD1 (5 bases). The input for sequencing was peripheral blood mononuclear cells (PBMCs), taken at new diagnosis, from a patient treated with antithyroid drugs. CDR3 sequence: CASSVAQGLGAKNIQYF. Here the CDR3 DNA reads TGTGCCAGCAGCGTAGCTCAGGGATTGGGAGCCAAAAACATTCAGTACTTC.